This T cell receptor (beta chain) was sequenced during a study of post-analysis software for immune sequencing data. As to this clonotype: Antigen specificity is unknown.

This CDR3 comprises 18 residues. Trimming shortened V by 0 bases and J by 0 bases, and 18 bases separated the two germline ends. Germline loops: CDR1 SGHRS, CDR2 YFSETQ. Study-wide points: Controls had lower frequencies than patients of 4 or 5 TRBV segments, which included TRBV5-6, TRBV5-1 and TRBV20-1.

Tagging with unique molecular identifiers was a feature of the TCR beta cDNA libraries. TCRdb ran MiXCR on the PCR reads and lists one entry per CDR3 protein. Here the sample spans a few hundred thousand distinct CDR3 sequences, 34% being singletons. The chain joins TRBV5-1 to TRBJ2-5; no definite D call. Sample: blood. This TCR came from a girl aged 2-17 years with multiple sclerosis. The CDR3 sequence is CASSLGRLVLANQETQYF. The DNA of the CDR3 is TGCGCCAGCAGCTTGGGTCGCCTGGTCTTGGCCAACCAAGAGACCCAGTACTTC. Drawing the rest from reference TRBV5-1 and TRBJ2-5, the complete variable domain is KAGVTQTPRYLIKTRGQQVTLSCSPISGHRSVSWYQQTPGQGLQFLFEYFSETQRNKGNFPGRFSGRQFSNSRSEMNVSTLELGDSALYLCASSLGRLVLANQETQYFGPGTRLLVL.